This T cell receptor beta chain originates from a study of tumor-infiltrating lymphocytes in oesophageal squamous cell carcinoma. TCRdb re-called the PCR reads through MiXCR, storing one row per CDR3 protein. This sample has 20,000 or so distinct CDR3 sequences, with 30% to 35% found just once. The V and J ends lost 6 bases and 0 bases, in that order; junction bases with no gene match: 9. This CDR3 contains 16 residues. Germline CDR1 reads DFQATT; CDR2 reads SNEGSKA (reference sequence). The sequencing input was esophageal tumor tissue. V gene TRBV20-1 combines with J gene TRBJ2-1; 9 bases fit TRBD2. The sequence was collected from a female donor with esophageal squamous cell carcinoma. The CDR3 spells CSAASGASSSYNEQFF. CDR3 nucleotide sequence: TGCAGTGCAGCTAGCGGGGCCTCTAGCTCCTACAATGAGCAGTTCTTC.